The subject of this entry is one TCR beta chain. Its antigen is still unknown. These data belong to a study of T-cell memory formation after mild COVID-19. Findings and limits, study-wide: Contracting CD4+ clones sat mainly in CM and EM; CD8+ in EMRA. While clones contracting from day 15 to 85 were balanced between CD4 and CD8, later expanders leaned CD4+.

The 5'RACE method, run with constant-segment primers, produced TCR alpha and TCR beta cDNA libraries (carrying sample barcodes and UMIs). One entry per CDR3 protein results from TCRdb running MiXCR on the 5' RACE reads. The data contain more than 300,000 distinct CDR3 sequences, about 20% of them singletons. The material sequenced was PBMCs or a T cell subset sorted from them (not recorded which). The sequence came from a man aged 18 to 35 who had mild COVID-19 (a few samples of this study predate the infection). Cell type and time point are not known.

CDR3 nucleotides: TGTGCCAGCAGCTGGACCCAGGGCTCTGGGGCCAACGTCCTGACTTTC. This gives the protein CASSWTQGSGANVLTF. This chain uses TRBV5-6 with TRBJ2-6, with a tentative D call TRBD1 (5 bases). Germline V gives CDR1 SGHDT, CDR2 YYEEEE. V was pared by 3 bases and J by 0 bases, with 10 bases between. This CDR3 has 16 amino acids.